These 7 T cell receptor beta chains came from one sample sequenced in a study of blood T cell repertoires in COVID-19. The protocol was immunoSEQ multiplex PCR, while the TCRdb copy is restricted to in-frame clones and leaves out a portion. The table has 140,000 or so clones, roughly 80% seen once. The sequenced sample consisted of peripheral blood. The receptor source for this set is a woman older than 75 with acute or convalescent COVID-19.

V and J are TRBV30 and TRBJ2-4; TRBD2 matches at 8 bases. J lost 0 bases, V lost 0 bases, and 4 bases had no gene match. The V gene's germline CDR1 is GTSNPN and CDR2 SVGIG (reference sequence). The CDR3 has 16 amino acids. The CDR3 protein is CAWSVLSGGAKNIQYF. The CDR3 DNA reads TGTGCCTGGAGTGTACTGAGCGGGGGAGCCAAAAACATTCAGTACTTC.

The chain is built from TRBV11-2 and TRBJ2-1, with TRBD2 as a possible D gene (7 bases). Germline CDR1 and CDR2: SGHAT and FQNNGV. V was trimmed by 8 bases and J by 0 bases, leaving 17 bases between them. The CDR3 runs to 16 residues. This chain's CDR3 is CASRYTGGTSYNEQFF. The CDR3 region has the DNA TGTGCCAGCCGCTATACGGGGGGCACCTCCTACAATGAGCAGTTCTTC.

The genes are TRBV27 and TRBJ2-7; a possible D gene is TRBD2 (6 bases). V lost 6 bases and J 4 bases, leaving 13 bases between the germline ends. There are 13 residues in the CDR3. The germline V gene encodes CDR1 MNHEY and CDR2 SMNVEV (reference sequence). The DNA of the CDR3 is TGTGCCAGCAGCCCAGGGCGGGGTTACGAGCAGTACTTC. This translates into CASSPGRGYEQYF.

This sequence joins TRBV18 and TRBJ2-3, with TRBD1 identical over 7 bases. Germline loops: CDR1 KGHSH, CDR2 LQKENI. Trimming at V came to 5 bases and at J to 5 bases, leaving 10 bases not matched to a gene. The CDR3 is made up of 15 amino acids. CDR3 sequence reads: CASSSRQGGGDTQYF. The CDR3 DNA is TGTGCCAGCTCATCTCGACAGGGTGGTGGAGATACGCAGTATTTT.

The chain uses TRBV5-4 and TRBJ2-1; TRBD2 aligns across 8 bases. Germline V gene lookup returns CDR1 SGHNT and CDR2 YYREEE (reference sequence). This CDR3 contains 15 residues. Unmatched junction bases numbered 2, after V lost 1 base and J lost 2 bases. CDR3 DNA sequence: TGTGCCAGCAGCTTGCCGGGGGGGCCCTACAATGAGCAGTTCTTC. This translates into CASSLPGGPYNEQFF.

The chain employs TRBV27 and TRBJ1-5; D unclear. V gave up 7 bases and J gave up 5 bases, with 9 bases separating them. The CDR3 runs 12 residues. CDR1 and CDR2 (germline): MNHEY, SMNVEV (reference sequence). The CDR3 here is CASTTGDQPQHF. DNA of the CDR3: TGTGCCAGCACGACCGGGGATCAGCCCCAGCATTTT.

The chain links TRBV6-2 or TRBV6-3 to TRBJ1-1; no clear D. The germline gives CDR1 MNHEY, CDR2 SVGEGT. V was trimmed by 3 bases and J by 5 bases, leaving 7 bases between them. The CDR3 sequence is 12 residues long. CDR3: CASSYGQTEAFF. The DNA for the CDR3 is TGTGCCAGCAGTTATGGTCAGACTGAAGCTTTCTTT.